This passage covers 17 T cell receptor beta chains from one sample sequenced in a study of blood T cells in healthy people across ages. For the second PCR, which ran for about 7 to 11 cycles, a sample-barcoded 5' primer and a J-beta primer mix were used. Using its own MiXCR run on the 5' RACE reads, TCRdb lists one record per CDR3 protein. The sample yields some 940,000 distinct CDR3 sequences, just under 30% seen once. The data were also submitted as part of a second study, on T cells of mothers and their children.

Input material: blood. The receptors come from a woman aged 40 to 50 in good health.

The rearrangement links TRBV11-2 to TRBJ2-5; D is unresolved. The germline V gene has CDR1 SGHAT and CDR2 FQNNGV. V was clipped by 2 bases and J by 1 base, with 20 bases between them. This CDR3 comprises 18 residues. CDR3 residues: CASSLISALWVGQETQYF. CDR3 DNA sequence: TGTGCCAGCAGCTTAATAAGCGCGCTTTGGGTCGGCCAAGAGACCCAGTACTTC.

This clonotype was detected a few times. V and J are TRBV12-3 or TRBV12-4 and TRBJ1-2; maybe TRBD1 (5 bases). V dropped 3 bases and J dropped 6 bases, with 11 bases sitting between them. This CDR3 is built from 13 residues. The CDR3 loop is CASSFGRVDGYTF. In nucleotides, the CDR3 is TGTGCCAGCAGTTTCGGCAGGGTCGATGGCTACACCTTC.

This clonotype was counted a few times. The CDR3 region is CATRGTGGTGYNEQFF. CDR3 in DNA: TGTGCCACCAGGGGGACAGGGGGAACCGGGTACAATGAGCAGTTCTTC. This chain connects TRBV24-1 to TRBJ2-1, with 11 positions matching TRBD1. The V segment lost 7 bases and the J segment 4 bases; nucleotides outside the gene matches: 8. Germline V CDR1 and CDR2: KGHDR, SFDVKD. This CDR3 comprises 16 residues.

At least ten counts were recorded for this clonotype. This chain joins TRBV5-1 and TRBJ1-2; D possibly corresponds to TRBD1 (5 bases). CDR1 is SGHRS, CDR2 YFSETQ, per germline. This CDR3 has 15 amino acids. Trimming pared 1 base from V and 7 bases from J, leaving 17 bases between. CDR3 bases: TGCGCCAGCAGCTTGTCGGGGCAGGGCCTGAGTGGCTACACCTTC. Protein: CASSLSGQGLSGYTF.

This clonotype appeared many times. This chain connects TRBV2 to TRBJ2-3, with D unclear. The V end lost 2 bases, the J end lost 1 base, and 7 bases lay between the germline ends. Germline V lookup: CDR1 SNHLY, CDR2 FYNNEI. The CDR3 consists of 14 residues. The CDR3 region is CASSETPGTDTQYF. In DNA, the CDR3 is TGTGCCAGCAGTGAAACTCCAGGCACAGATACGCAGTATTTT.

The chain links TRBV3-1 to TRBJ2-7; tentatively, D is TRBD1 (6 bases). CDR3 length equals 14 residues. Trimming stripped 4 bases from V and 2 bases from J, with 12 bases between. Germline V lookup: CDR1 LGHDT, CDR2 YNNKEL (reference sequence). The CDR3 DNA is TGTGCCAGCAGCCGGACCGGGACAACCTACGAGCAGTACTTC. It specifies CASSRTGTTYEQYF.

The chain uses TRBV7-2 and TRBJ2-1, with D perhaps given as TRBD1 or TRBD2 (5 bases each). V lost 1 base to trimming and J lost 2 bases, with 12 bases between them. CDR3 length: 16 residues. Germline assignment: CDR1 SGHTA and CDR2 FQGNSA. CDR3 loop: CASSLEGTVAYNEQFF. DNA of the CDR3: TGTGCCAGCAGCTTAGAAGGGACCGTGGCCTACAATGAGCAGTTCTTC.

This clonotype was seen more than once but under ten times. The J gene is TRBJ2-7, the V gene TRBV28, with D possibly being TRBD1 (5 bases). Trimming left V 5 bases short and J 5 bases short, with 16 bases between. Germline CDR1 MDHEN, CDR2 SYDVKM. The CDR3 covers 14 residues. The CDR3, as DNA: TGTGCCAGCAGTGACAGTTTCCGTACCGACGAGCAGTACTTC. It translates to CASSDSFRTDEQYF.

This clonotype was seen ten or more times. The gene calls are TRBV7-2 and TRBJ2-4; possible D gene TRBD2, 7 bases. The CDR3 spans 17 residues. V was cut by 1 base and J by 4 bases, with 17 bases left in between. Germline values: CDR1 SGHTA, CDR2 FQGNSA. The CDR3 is CASSLGGLADTKNIQYF. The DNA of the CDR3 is TGTGCCAGCAGCTTAGGGGGGCTAGCGGACACTAAAAACATTCAGTACTTC.

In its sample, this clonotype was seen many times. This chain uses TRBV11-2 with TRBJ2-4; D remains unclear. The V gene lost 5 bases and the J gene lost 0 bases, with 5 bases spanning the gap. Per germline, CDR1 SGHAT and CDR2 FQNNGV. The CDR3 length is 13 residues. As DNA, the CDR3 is TGTGCCAGCAGCCACATAGCCAAAAACATTCAGTACTTC. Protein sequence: CASSHIAKNIQYF.

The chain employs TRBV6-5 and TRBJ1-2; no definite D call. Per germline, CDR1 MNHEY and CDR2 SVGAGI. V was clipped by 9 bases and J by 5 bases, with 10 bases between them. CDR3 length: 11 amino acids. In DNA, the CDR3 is TGTGCCAGGGGGTCTTGGTATGGCTACACCTTC. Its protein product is CARGSWYGYTF.

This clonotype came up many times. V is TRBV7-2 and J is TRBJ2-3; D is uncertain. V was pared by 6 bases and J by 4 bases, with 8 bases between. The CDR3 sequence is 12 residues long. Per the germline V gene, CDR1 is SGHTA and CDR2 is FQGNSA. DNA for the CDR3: TGTGCCAGCAGTTTATACGCAGATACGCAGTATTTT. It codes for CASSLYADTQYF.

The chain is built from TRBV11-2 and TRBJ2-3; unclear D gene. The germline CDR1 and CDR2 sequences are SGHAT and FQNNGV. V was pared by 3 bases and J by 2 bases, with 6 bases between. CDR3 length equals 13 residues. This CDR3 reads CASSLAFTDTQYF. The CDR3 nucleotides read TGTGCCAGCAGCTTGGCCTTCACAGATACGCAGTATTTT. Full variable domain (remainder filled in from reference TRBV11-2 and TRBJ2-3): EAGVAQSPRYKIIEKRQSVAFWCNPISGHATLYWYQQILGQGPKLLIQFQNNGVVDDSQLPKDRFSAERLKGVDSTLKIQPAKLEDSAVYLCASSLAFTDTQYFGPGTRLTVL.

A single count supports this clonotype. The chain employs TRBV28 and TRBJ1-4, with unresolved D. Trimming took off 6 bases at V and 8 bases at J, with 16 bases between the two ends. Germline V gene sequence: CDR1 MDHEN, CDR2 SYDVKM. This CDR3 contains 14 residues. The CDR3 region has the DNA TGTGCCAGCAGGCGTGGGCCACTTGAGGAAAAACTGTTTTTT. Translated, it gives CASRRGPLEEKLFF. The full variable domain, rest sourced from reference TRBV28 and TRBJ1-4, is DVKVTQSSRYLVKRTGEKVFLECVQDMDHENMFWYRQDPGLGLRLIYFSYDVKMKEKGDIPEGYSVSREKKERFSLILESASTNQTSMYLCASRRGPLEEKLFFGSGTQLSVL.

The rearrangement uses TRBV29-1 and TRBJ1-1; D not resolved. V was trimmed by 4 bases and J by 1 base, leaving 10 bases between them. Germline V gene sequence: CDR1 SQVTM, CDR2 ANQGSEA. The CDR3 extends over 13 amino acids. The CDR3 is CSVVPRRNTEAFF. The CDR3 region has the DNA TGCAGCGTTGTCCCGAGAAGGAACACTGAAGCTTTCTTT.

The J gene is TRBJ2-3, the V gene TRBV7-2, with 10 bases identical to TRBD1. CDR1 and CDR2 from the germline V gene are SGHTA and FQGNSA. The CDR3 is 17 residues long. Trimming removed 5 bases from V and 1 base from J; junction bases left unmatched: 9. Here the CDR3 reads CASSLTTGGLGTDTQYF. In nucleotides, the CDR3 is TGTGCCAGCAGCCTAACGACAGGGGGCTTGGGCACAGATACGCAGTATTTT.

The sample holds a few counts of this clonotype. Written as DNA, the CDR3 is TGTGCCAGCAGCCAACGTAGACTAGCGGGGGGGCCGGGGGAGCAGTACTTC. It specifies CASSQRRLAGGPGEQYF. The chain employs TRBV7-2 and TRBJ2-7, with TRBD2 matching over 14 bases. J lost 7 bases, V lost 5 bases, and 13 bases had no gene match. Germline V lookup: CDR1 SGHTA, CDR2 FQGNSA. CDR3 length: 17 amino acids.